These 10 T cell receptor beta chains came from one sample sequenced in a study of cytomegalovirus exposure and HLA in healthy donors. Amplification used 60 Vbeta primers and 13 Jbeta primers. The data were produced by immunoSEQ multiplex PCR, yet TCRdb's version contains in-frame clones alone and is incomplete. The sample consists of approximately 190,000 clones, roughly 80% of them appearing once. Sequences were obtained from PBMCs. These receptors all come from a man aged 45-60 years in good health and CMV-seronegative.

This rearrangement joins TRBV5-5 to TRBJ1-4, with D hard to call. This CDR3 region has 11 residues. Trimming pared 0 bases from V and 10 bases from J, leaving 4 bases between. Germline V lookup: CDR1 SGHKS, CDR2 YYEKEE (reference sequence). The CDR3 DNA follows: TGTGCCAGCAGCTTGGGGGCAAAACTGTTTTTT. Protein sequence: CASSLGAKLFF.

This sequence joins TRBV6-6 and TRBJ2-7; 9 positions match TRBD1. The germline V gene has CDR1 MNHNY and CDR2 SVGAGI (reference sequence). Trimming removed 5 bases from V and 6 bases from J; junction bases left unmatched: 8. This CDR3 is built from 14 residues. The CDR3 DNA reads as TGTGCCAGCAGTAGCACAGGGGGCGCTACCGAGCAGTACTTC. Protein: CASSSTGGATEQYF.

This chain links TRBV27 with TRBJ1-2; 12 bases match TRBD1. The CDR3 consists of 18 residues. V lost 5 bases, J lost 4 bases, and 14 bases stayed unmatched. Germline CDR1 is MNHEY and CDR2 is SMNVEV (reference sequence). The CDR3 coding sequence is TGTGCCAGCAGTCCCCGGGGGACAGGGGGCAACGACGGCTATGGCTACACCTTC. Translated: CASSPRGTGGNDGYGYTF.

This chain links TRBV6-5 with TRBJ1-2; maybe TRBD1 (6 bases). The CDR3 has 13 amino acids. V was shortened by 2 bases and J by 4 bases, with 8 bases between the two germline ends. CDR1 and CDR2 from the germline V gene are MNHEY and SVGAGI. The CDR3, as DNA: TGTGCCAGCAGTTACGGGGGCATCTATGGCTACACCTTC. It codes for CASSYGGIYGYTF.

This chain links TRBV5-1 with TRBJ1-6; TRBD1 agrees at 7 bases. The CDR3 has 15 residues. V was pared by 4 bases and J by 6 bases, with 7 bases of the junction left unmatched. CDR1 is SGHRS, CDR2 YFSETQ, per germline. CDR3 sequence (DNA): TGCGCCAGCAGCGCCTCACAGGGGTTTAATTCACCCCTCCACTTT. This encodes CASSASQGFNSPLHF.

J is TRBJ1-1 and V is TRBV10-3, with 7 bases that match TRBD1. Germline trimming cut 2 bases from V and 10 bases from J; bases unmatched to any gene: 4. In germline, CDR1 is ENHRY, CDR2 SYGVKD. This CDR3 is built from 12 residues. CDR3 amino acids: CAISESPGGAFF. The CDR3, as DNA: TGTGCCATCAGTGAGAGTCCAGGGGGAGCTTTCTTT.

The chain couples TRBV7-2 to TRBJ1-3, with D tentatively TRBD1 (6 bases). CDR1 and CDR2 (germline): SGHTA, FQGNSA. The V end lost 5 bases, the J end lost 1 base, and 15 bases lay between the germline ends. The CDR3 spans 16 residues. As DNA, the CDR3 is TGTGCCAGCAGCCGAGACAGGCTGAATTCTGGAAACACCATATATTTT. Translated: CASSRDRLNSGNTIYF.

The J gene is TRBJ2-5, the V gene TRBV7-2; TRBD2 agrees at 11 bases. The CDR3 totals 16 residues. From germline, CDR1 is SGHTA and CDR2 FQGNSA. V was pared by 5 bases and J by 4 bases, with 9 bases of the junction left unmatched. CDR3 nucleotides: TGTGCCAGCAGCACAACCGGGACTAGCGGTGGAGAGACCCAGTACTTC. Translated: CASSTTGTSGGETQYF.

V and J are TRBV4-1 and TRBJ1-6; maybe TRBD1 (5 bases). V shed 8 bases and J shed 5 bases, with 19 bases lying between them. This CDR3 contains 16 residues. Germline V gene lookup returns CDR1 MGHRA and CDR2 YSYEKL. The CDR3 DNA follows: TGCGCCAGCCCCTCCGGGGGGGGGTCGGATAATTCACCCCTCCACTTT. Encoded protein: CASPSGGGSDNSPLHF.

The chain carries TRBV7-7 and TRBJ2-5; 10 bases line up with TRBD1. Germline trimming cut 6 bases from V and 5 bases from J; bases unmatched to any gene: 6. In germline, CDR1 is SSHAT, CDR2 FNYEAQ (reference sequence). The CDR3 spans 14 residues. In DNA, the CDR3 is TGTGCCAGCAGAGGACAGGGGGAGTGGGAGACCCAGTACTTC. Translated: CASRGQGEWETQYF.